What follows is one T cell receptor beta chain and its context. Its antigen is not identified. These data belong to a study of T-cell reconstitution after alpha-beta-depleted transplantation in children. Regarding the study as a whole: Two months or so post-transplant, alpha-beta T cells reportedly derived from several hundred expanded graft clones. At day 60, the high TCRbeta diversity found in some patients originated from recipient T cells and thymic progenitors that had survived.

Trimming removed 6 bases from V and 3 bases from J, with 11 bases in between. Germline CDR1 and CDR2: DFQATT and SNEGSKA (reference sequence). This CDR3 spans 12 amino acids. TCRbeta library construction was performed incorporating unique molecular identifiers. A single record per CDR3 protein comes from TCRdb applying MiXCR to the PCR reads. The data show about 610,000 distinct CDR3 sequences, roughly a quarter seen once. The sequenced sample was PBMCs, obtained before TCRalphabeta/CD19-depleted stem cell transplant. The TCR originated in a boy less than two years old with Wiskott-Aldrich syndrome, due to receive a stem cell transplant. This chain uses TRBV20-1 with TRBJ2-5; TRBD1 is a possible D gene (7 bases). CDR3 DNA: TGCAGTGCGCGGGACAGAAAAGAGACCCAGTACTTC. Translation: CSARDRKETQYF.